This is a list of T cell receptor beta chains from one sample in a study of human CD4 T cells and Enterobacteriaceae. Repertoires were generated with immunoSEQ multiplex PCR, while TCRdb's copy carries only in-frame clones and drops some. The sample lists roughly 28,000 clones; approximately 81% were seen once. Sample: memory CD4+ T cells from blood. The receptors were sampled from a human donor in good health. CDR3s include the opening cysteine and the closing phenylalanine or tryptophan. A D gene is named only where the DNA matches it firmly. Only part of the rows carry a size: once, few, many, or a class if the clone is expanded.

V gene	J gene	clone size	D gene	CDR3 protein	CDR3 DNA
TRBV10-1	TRBJ2-7	-	-	CASSDTTPGEQYF	TGCGCCAGCAGTGATACAACACCGGGGGAGCAGTACTTC
TRBV11-3	TRBJ2-5	-	TRBD1	CASSGGTGRGETQYF	TGTGCCAGCAGCGGGGGGACAGGGCGAGGAGAGACCCAGTACTTC
TRBV6-6	TRBJ1-3	-	-	CASRIRQLNSGNTIYF	TGTGCCAGCAGAATCCGACAGCTTAACTCTGGAAACACCATATATTTT
TRBV2	TRBJ2-7	-	TRBD1	CASRIGQGRYF	TGTGCCAGCAGGATAGGACAGGGACGGTACTTC
TRBV18	TRBJ2-3	-	-	CASSPLPGALTDTQYF	TGTGCCAGCTCACCCCTCCCGGGGGCTTTAACAGATACGCAGTATTTT
TRBV21-1	TRBJ1-4	-	-	CASSTVGDAEKLFF	TGTGCCAGCAGCACGGTCGGAGATGCTGAAAAACTGTTTTTT
TRBV4-2	TRBJ2-5	-	-	CASSQETSAVGETQYF	TGTGCCAGCAGCCAAGAGACGTCAGCCGTCGGGGAGACCCAGTACTTC
TRBV28	TRBJ2-3	once	TRBD2	CASSFVQAGGPMDTQYF	TGTGCCAGCAGTTTTGTCCAAGCGGGAGGGCCGATGGATACGCAGTATTTT
TRBV9	TRBJ1-2	-	TRBD1	CASSGQGLGYGYTF	TGTGCCAGCAGCGGACAGGGTCTCGGGTATGGCTACACCTTC
TRBV29-1	TRBJ2-3	-	TRBD1	CSVEDEQGKEGTDTQYF	TGCAGCGTTGAAGATGAACAGGGGAAGGAGGGCACAGATACGCAGTATTTT
TRBV7-2	TRBJ2-3	-	-	CASSSYTDTQYF	TGTGCCAGCAGCTCCTACACAGATACGCAGTATTTT
TRBV6-5	TRBJ1-3	-	-	CASRSPSHSGNTIYF	TGTGCCAGCAGATCGCCCAGTCACTCTGGAAACACCATATATTTT
TRBV7-6	TRBJ2-1	-	-	CASSPKGGGGNEQFF	TGTGCCAGCAGCCCCAAGGGGGGAGGTGGTAATGAGCAGTTCTTC
TRBV7-7	TRBJ2-1	once	TRBD2	CASSQTGTSGGGEQFF	TGTGCCAGCAGCCAGACCGGGACTAGCGGGGGAGGTGAGCAGTTCTTC
TRBV14	TRBJ2-5	-	-	CASSQDRPLQETQYF	TGTGCCAGCAGCCAAGATCGGCCGCTACAAGAGACCCAGTACTTC
TRBV11-2	TRBJ2-3	once	-	CASSIRYSTDTQYF	TGTGCCAGCAGCATTCGCTACAGCACAGATACGCAGTATTTT